This T cell receptor beta chain is from a study of T cells in Graves' hyperthyroidism and ophthalmopathy. The CDR3 loop spans 14 amino acids. V was pared by 3 bases and J by 3 bases, with 12 bases between. CDR1 and CDR2 (germline): SGHKS, YYEKEE (reference sequence). This clonotype was observed a single time. Its antigen is not known. The CDR3 regions of TCR beta were amplified from RNA transcripts. RT-PCR in the first round (using the HTBI primer set) targeted the TCR CDR3. TCRdb independently ran MiXCR on the multiplex PCR reads; one entry per CDR3 protein. The sample has a few hundred thousand distinct CDR3 sequences, 40% to 55% seen once. General observations from the study: Prediction of ophthalmopathy progression came a median approximately 6 months pre-onset.

The chain has TRBV5-5 and TRBJ1-2; D remains unclear. This sequence originates from a woman aged 18 to 35 with Graves' hyperthyroidism. Sequenced sample: peripheral blood or thyroid tissue (not recorded which). For the CDR3, the DNA is TGTGCCAGCAGCTCCCTGCGAGGAGACTATGGCTACACCTTC. Its protein is CASSSLRGDYGYTF. The complete variable domain, with remaining parts taken from reference TRBV5-5 and TRBJ1-2, reads DAGVTQSPTHLIKTRGQQVTLRCSPISGHKSVSWYQQVLGQGPQFIFQYYEKEERGRGNFPDRFSARQFPNYSSELNVNALLLGDSALYLCASSSLRGDYGYTFGSGTRLTVV.